This T cell receptor beta chain was retrieved from a study of blood T cell repertoires in COVID-19. Per the germline V gene, CDR1 is MNHNS and CDR2 is SASEGT. The trim removed 4 bases at V and 4 bases at J, leaving 6 bases unmatched. CDR3 length: 16 amino acids. Repertoires were generated with immunoSEQ multiplex PCR, while TCRdb's copy carries only in-frame clones and drops some. Of about 130,000 clones in the sample, roughly 80% are singletons; the top ten hold more than 8.5%. This TCR derives from a man in his fifties who had recovered from COVID-19. Sequenced material: PBMCs or T cells enriched from blood (not recorded which). The genes are TRBV6-1 and TRBJ2-5; 13 positions match TRBD2. The CDR3 loop reads CASSGSLAGGPETQYF. The CDR3 coding sequence is TGTGCCAGCAGTGGCTCACTAGCGGGGGGGCCAGAGACCCAGTACTTC.